This TCR beta chain emerged from a study of graft-versus-host responses after intestinal transplantation. Turning to the study itself: Tacrolimus and steroids were given for about 3 years to all recipients after anti-thymocyte globulin induction. Study results and caveats: Patients with graft-donor T cell macrochimerism had high graft-versus-host to host-versus-graft clonal ratios in allografts. Detection of GvH clones occurred in recipient marrow, and some had their first appearance in ileum or blood. There was an association between peak levels of circulating GvH clones and early post-transplant HvG declines.

TCRdb's copy holds only in-frame clones and misses some; the assay was immunoSEQ multiplex PCR. The table lists 65,000 to 90,000 clones, around 93% of them singletons. CDR1 MNHEY and CDR2 SVGAGI come from the germline V gene. The ends were cut back, 2 bases at V and 2 bases at J, with 10 bases in the middle. CDR3 size: 16 residues. With regard to this clone: What it binds is not known.

Sequencing used unstimulated CD8+ T cells sorted from spleen or lymph node cells, obtained before transplant. The rearrangement joins TRBV6-5 to TRBJ1-6; possibly TRBD1 for D (5 bases). The receptor's source is a human donor who was the organ donor for an intestinal transplant. CDR3 in DNA: TGTGCCAGCAGTTACAAGGGGCTGGCCTATAATTCACCCCTCCACTTT. Its protein is CASSYKGLAYNSPLHF.